The 7 T cell receptor beta chains presented below share a single source sample, sequenced in a study of identical twins. TCRdb reprocessed the 5' RACE reads with MiXCR, giving one entry per CDR3 protein. Altogether a few hundred thousand distinct CDR3 sequences are present, under 9.5% being singletons, with the ten largest covering roughly 2%. The same sample was also studied in work on yellow fever vaccine responses in identical twins.

Sequenced material: memory (CD45RO+) T cells sorted from blood. The receptors were sampled from a woman aged 18-30 years in good health.

The chain combines TRBV20-1 with TRBJ2-5; D is possibly TRBD1 (5 bases). CDR1 DFQATT and CDR2 SNEGSKA come from the germline V gene (reference sequence). The CDR3 loop spans 15 amino acids. With 6 bases removed from V and 4 bases from J, the gap between germline ends came to 21 bases. The CDR3: CSARKQGQNRETQYF. CDR3 DNA sequence: TGCAGTGCCAGGAAGCAGGGCCAAAATCGAGAGACCCAGTACTTC.

This clonotype was recorded at least ten times. V gene TRBV12-3 or TRBV12-4 combines with J gene TRBJ2-1; 12 bases agree with TRBD2. There are 16 residues in the CDR3. V lost 6 bases, J lost 4 bases, and 7 bases stayed unmatched. DNA of the CDR3: TGTGCCAGCAGAAAAGGACTAGCGGGACAGTACAATGAGCAGTTCTTC. Protein sequence: CASRKGLAGQYNEQFF.

The rearrangement uses TRBV7-8 and TRBJ2-7, with a possible D match to TRBD2 (5 bases). Germline CDR1 and CDR2: SGHVS and FQNEAQ. This CDR3 spans 15 amino acids. Trimming removed 1 base at V and 2 bases at J, with 12 bases between. Here the CDR3 DNA reads TGTGCCAGCAGCTTAGTATCCGGGGTCGCCTACGAGCAGTACTTC. It translates to CASSLVSGVAYEQYF.

This chain uses TRBV24-1 with TRBJ2-3; 9 bases are a match to TRBD2. The CDR3 extends over 14 amino acids. CDR1 is KGHDR, CDR2 SFDVKD, per germline. V was pared by 9 bases and J by 1 base, with 4 bases of the junction left unmatched. CDR3 bases: TGTGCCACCTCAGAGCGGGGGGGCACAGATACGCAGTATTTT. Translating gives CATSERGGTDTQYF.

This clonotype appeared many times. This chain uses TRBV12-3 or TRBV12-4 with TRBJ2-1; 9 bases line up with TRBD2. V shed 2 bases, J shed 5 bases, and the junction held 4 bases outside the gene matches. The CDR3 has 15 amino acids. The CDR3: CASSLLRLADNEQFF. Written as DNA, the CDR3 is TGTGCCAGCAGTTTACTGCGACTAGCGGACAATGAGCAGTTCTTC.

The chain links TRBV20-1 to TRBJ2-5; 10 nucleotides line up with TRBD1. Germline values: CDR1 DFQATT, CDR2 SNEGSKA (reference sequence). Trimming at V came to 0 bases and at J to 4 bases, leaving 5 bases not matched to a gene. The CDR3 totals 15 residues. This CDR3 reads CSARDPGQGIETQYF. The CDR3 region has the DNA TGCAGTGCTAGAGATCCGGGACAGGGGATAGAGACCCAGTACTTC.

The chain uses TRBV25-1 and TRBJ2-5, with D unclear. Germline V gene data show CDR1 as MGHDK and CDR2 as SYGVNS. The CDR3 sequence is 15 residues long. V dropped 2 bases and J dropped 0 bases, with 10 bases sitting between them. CDR3 region: CASSEIPPNQETQYF. CDR3 in DNA: TGTGCCAGCAGTGAAATTCCGCCGAACCAAGAGACCCAGTACTTC.